This T cell receptor (beta chain) was retrieved from a study of cytomegalovirus exposure and HLA in healthy donors. Primers for the PCR totalled 60 Vbeta and 13 Jbeta. Sequencing used immunoSEQ multiplex PCR; TCRdb keeps in-frame clones, though not all of them. The data contain about 160,000 clones, more than 65% of them seen just once; the ten biggest clones take up 2.5% to 3.5%. Trimming cost V 0 bases and J 8 bases; bases outside gene matches: 9. Germline values: CDR1 SGDLS, CDR2 YYNGEE. The CDR3 runs 16 residues. The rearrangement uses TRBV9 and TRBJ2-1, with TRBD1 matching over 9 bases. This TCR derives from a woman between 40 and 55 years old in good health and CMV-seropositive. Sequencing was performed on PBMCs. This CDR3 reads CASSVDVGQGLDEQFF. The CDR3, as DNA: TGTGCCAGCAGCGTAGATGTAGGACAGGGGTTGGATGAGCAGTTCTTC.